A single sample is the source of the 27 T cell receptor beta chains below, sequenced in a study of T cell clonality in common variable immunodeficiency. Generated by immunoSEQ multiplex PCR, the TCRdb table keeps only in-frame clones and is missing some. The sample is made up of roughly 70,000 clones, none counted only once. Source material: peripheral blood mononuclear cells. The origin of the receptors is a person aged 18 to 75 in good health.

In its sample, this clone was seen many times. The read halts 3 residues ahead of the CDR3 end, with the missing end drawn from the germline J gene. The rearrangement links TRBV2 to TRBJ2-3, with 8 bases that match TRBD2. CDR1 and CDR2 (germline): SNHLY, FYNNEI. Losses at the gene ends were 6 bases for V and 6 bases for J; bases not matched to a gene: 5. This CDR3 comprises 13 residues. CDR3 amino acids: CASRSGGDDTQYF. The sequenced CDR3 bases are TGTGCCAGCAGGTCCGGGGGGGACGATACG. The full variable domain, its missing parts supplied by reference TRBV2 and TRBJ2-3, is EPEVTQTPSHQVTQMGQEVILRCVPISNHLYFYWYRQILGQKVEFLVSFYNNEISEKSEIFDDQFSVERPDGSNFTLKIRSTKLEDSAMYFCASRSGGDDTQYFGPGTRLTVL.

This clone came up many times. The sequenced fragment ends 3 residues before the CDR3 boundary, so the rest is inferred from the germline J gene. V and J are TRBV5-5 and TRBJ2-3, with D possibly matching TRBD2 (6 bases). The CDR3 spans 15 residues. Trimming took 0 bases from V and 5 from J, leaving 13 bases between them. The germline CDR1 and CDR2 sequences are SGHKS and YYEKEE (reference sequence). The CDR3 loop reads CASSLVGDSLDTQYF. CDR3 DNA (partial): TGTGCCAGCAGCTTGGTGGGGGACTCCCTAGATACG.

The sample holds many counts of this clone. The CDR3 end lies 3 residues beyond the end of the read and is filled in from the germline J gene. This chain connects TRBV30 to TRBJ1-1, with a possible D match to TRBD1 (6 bases). CDR1 is GTSNPN, CDR2 SVGIG, per germline (reference sequence). The CDR3 sequence is 13 residues long. Trimming shortened V by 1 base and J by 4 bases, and 10 bases separated the two germline ends. The CDR3 is CAWSEQGGTEAFF. Partial CDR3 DNA: TGTGCCTGGAGTGAACAGGGAGGCACTGAA. The variable domain in full, with the rest retrieved from reference TRBV30 and TRBJ1-1, is SQTIHQWPATLVQPVGSPLSLECTVEGTSNPNLYWYRQAAGRGLQLLFYSVGIGQISSEVPQNLSASRPQDRQFILSSKKLLLSDSGFYLCAWSEQGGTEAFFGQGTRLTVV.

This clone was detected many times. From the germline J gene comes the end of the CDR3, since the read stops 3 residues before it. V is TRBV19 and J is TRBJ1-5, with TRBD1 matching over 7 bases. This CDR3 has 16 residues. The V segment lost 5 bases and the J segment 6 bases; nucleotides outside the gene matches: 13. Germline V gene data show CDR1 as LNHDA and CDR2 as SQIVND (reference sequence). This CDR3 reads CASSVQGRGLIQPQHF. CDR3 bases read: TGTGCCAGTAGTGTACAGGGGCGAGGCTTAATTCAGCCC.

There are many counts of this clone. The CDR3 is cut off 3 residues early in the read; its end comes from the germline J gene. This rearrangement joins TRBV18 to TRBJ1-3; 7 bases map to TRBD1. The CDR3 consists of 14 residues. Germline V gene sequence: CDR1 KGHSH, CDR2 LQKENI. V gave up 3 bases and J gave up 6 bases; unmatched junction bases: 5. The CDR3 DNA, read in part, is TGTGCCAGCTCACCCGACAGGGTGATAAACACC. Residues: CASSPDRVINT. The full CDR3 reads CASSPDRVINTIYF.

This clone was observed many times. With the read ending 3 residues before the CDR3 end, the germline J gene is used to fill in that end. V and J are TRBV9 and TRBJ2-3; D gene unclear. Germline V lookup: CDR1 SGDLS, CDR2 YYNGEE. Trimming removed 1 base at V and 2 bases at J, with 5 bases between. The length of the CDR3 is 13 residues. The CDR3 here is CASSVRPTDTQYF. Incomplete CDR3 DNA: TGTGCCAGCAGCGTACGTCCCACAGATACG.

Ten or more counts support this clone. The read terminates 3 residues before the CDR3 end, so the remaining end is supplied by the germline J gene. This chain joins TRBV7-6 and TRBJ2-7; D possibly corresponds to TRBD2 (6 bases). In germline, CDR1 is SGHVS, CDR2 FNYEAQ. V dropped 0 bases and J dropped 3 bases, with 9 bases sitting between them. This CDR3 is built from 14 residues. This chain's CDR3 is CASSLAGLNYEQYF. Partial CDR3 DNA: TGTGCCAGCAGCTTAGCGGGACTCAACTACGAG.

Ten or more counts support this clone. The read is 3 residues too short to cover the CDR3 end, so that end is filled in from the germline J gene. The gene calls are TRBV5-6 and TRBJ2-3; possibly TRBD2 for D (6 bases). The V gene lost 6 bases and the J gene lost 2 bases, with 16 bases spanning the gap. CDR1 is SGHDT, CDR2 YYEEEE, per germline. CDR3 length: 15 residues. CDR3: CASNYWDSPTDTQYF. The covered CDR3 bases are TGTGCCAGCAATTACTGGGACTCCCCCACAGATACG.

There are many counts of this clone. From the germline J gene comes the end of the CDR3, since the read stops 3 residues before it. The V gene is TRBV20-1, the J gene TRBJ1-2; 10 bases are shared with TRBD1. CDR1 is DFQATT, CDR2 SNEGSKA, per germline (reference sequence). V shed 6 bases and J 7 bases; nucleotides not matched to a gene: 8. This CDR3 contains 13 residues. The CDR3 spells CSAGQGLRSGYTF. The covered CDR3 bases are TGCAGTGCGGGACAGGGGCTAAGAAGTGGC.

Ten or more counts support this clone. The CDR3 end falls 3 residues outside the read, so it is completed with the germline J gene. The rearrangement links TRBV19 to TRBJ2-3; 8 nucleotides match TRBD1. CDR1 is LNHDA and CDR2 is SQIVND in the germline V gene (reference sequence). The CDR3 covers 16 residues. V trimming: 1 base; J trimming: 1 base; junction bases outside the gene matches: 4. CDR3 DNA (partial): TGTGCCAGTAGTATAGGGGCAGGGGGCGGCACAGATACG. It yields the protein CASSIGAGGGTDT. Given in full, the CDR3 is CASSIGAGGGTDTQYF. The whole variable domain, filled in from reference TRBV19 and TRBJ2-3, reads DGGITQSPKYLFRKEGQNVTLSCEQNLNHDAMYWYRQDPGQGLRLIYYSQIVNDFQKGDIAEGYSVSREKKESFPLTVTSAQKNPTAFYLCASSIGAGGGTDTQYFGPGTRLTVL.

This clone was recorded many times. The read comes to an end 3 residues before the CDR3 does, leaving the germline J gene to fill in the end. The V call is TRBV5-1, the J call TRBJ2-1, with TRBD1 matching over 8 bases. The germline CDR1 and CDR2 sequences are SGHRS and YFSETQ. The CDR3 length is 17 residues. J lost 6 bases, V lost 2 bases, and 13 bases had no gene match. The CDR3 DNA, read in part, is TGCGCCAGCAGCTTTTGGGCGACAGGGGCGTACGGCAATGAG. It translates to CASSFWATGAYGNE. The full CDR3 is CASSFWATGAYGNEQFF.

In its sample, this clone was seen many times. The DNA read from the CDR3 is TGCAGTGCTAGAGACTCTAGCGGCCACGAG. Encoded protein: CSARDSSGHE. The entire CDR3 protein is CSARDSSGHEQYF. This chain joins TRBV20-1 and TRBJ2-7, with 7 bases aligning to TRBD2. The read falls 3 residues short of the CDR3 end, and the missing part is taken from the germline J gene. Germline-derived CDR1 and CDR2 are DFQATT and SNEGSKA (reference sequence). V was clipped by 0 bases and J by 5 bases; unmatched bases: 4. The length of the CDR3 is 13 residues.

This clone was found many times. With the read ending 3 residues before the CDR3 end, the germline J gene is used to fill in that end. The rearrangement joins TRBV19 to TRBJ1-1; TRBD1 agrees at 7 bases. This CDR3 is built from 17 residues. V lost 3 bases to trimming and J lost 1 base; unmatched junction nucleotides: 11. From germline, CDR1 is LNHDA and CDR2 SQIVND (reference sequence). The CDR3 bases that were read are TGTGCCAGTAGTATCTGGGGGACAGTTGCCGCGAACACTGAA. The encoded protein is CASSIWGTVAANTE. The entire CDR3 reads CASSIWGTVAANTEAFF. Full variable domain (remainder filled in from reference TRBV19 and TRBJ1-1): DGGITQSPKYLFRKEGQNVTLSCEQNLNHDAMYWYRQDPGQGLRLIYYSQIVNDFQKGDIAEGYSVSREKKESFPLTVTSAQKNPTAFYLCASSIWGTVAANTEAFFGQGTRLTVV.

This clone occurred many times. With the read ending 3 residues before the CDR3 end, the germline J gene is used to fill in that end. The chain joins TRBV19 to TRBJ1-4, with 12 nucleotides matching TRBD1. The CDR3 totals 18 residues. The junction had 14 bases not matched to a gene; V was cut back by 5 bases and J by 7 bases. CDR1 LNHDA and CDR2 SQIVND come from the germline V gene (reference sequence). CDR3 DNA (partial): TGTGCCAGTAGTTCGACCGGGACAGGGGGCGCATTAGGTGAAAAA. Residues: CASSSTGTGGALGEK. In full, the CDR3 reads CASSSTGTGGALGEKLFF.

This clone was recorded many times. The CDR3 end lies 3 residues beyond the end of the read and is filled in from the germline J gene. The chain employs TRBV5-8 and TRBJ1-5, with TRBD1 identical over 9 bases. Losses at the gene ends were 4 bases for V and 7 bases for J; bases not matched to a gene: 9. The CDR3 covers 15 residues. Per the germline V gene, CDR1 is SGHTS and CDR2 is YDEGEE. The CDR3 DNA, read in part, is TGTGCCAGCAGCATTGAGACAGGGGGTGAGCAGCCC. It yields the protein CASSIETGGEQP. The complete CDR3 sequence is CASSIETGGEQPQHF.

This clone was observed at least ten times. The DNA read from the CDR3 is TGTGCCATCAGGGAGCAGGCGACAGCCTCCTACGAG. Protein product: CAIREQATASYE. The CDR3 in full is CAIREQATASYEQYF. V gene TRBV10-3 combines with J gene TRBJ2-7; the D gene is possibly TRBD1 (5 bases). The CDR3 end falls 3 residues outside the read, so it is completed with the germline J gene. Trimming left V 6 bases short and J 0 bases short, with 15 bases between. CDR3 length equals 15 residues. Germline V gives CDR1 ENHRY, CDR2 SYGVKD.

This clone was counted between two and nine times. The read ends 3 residues shy of where the CDR3 ends; the end is completed using the germline J gene. The genes are TRBV7-9 and TRBJ2-4; perhaps D is TRBD1 or TRBD2 (5 bases each). The CDR3 loop spans 13 amino acids. Germline CDR1 reads SEHNR; CDR2 reads FQNEAQ (reference sequence). CDR3 DNA, as far as it was read: TGTGCCAGCAGCTTAGGAGGGGCCGGCACT. Translating gives CASSLGGAGT. The full CDR3 sequence reads CASSLGGAGTQYF. Full variable domain (remainder filled in from reference TRBV7-9 and TRBJ2-4): DTGVSQNPRHKITKRGQNVTFRCDPISEHNRLYWYRQTLGQGPEFLTYFQNEAQLEKSRLLSDRFSAERPKGSFSTLEIQRTEQGDSAMYLCASSLGGAGTQYFGAGTRLSVL.

This clone has ten or more counts. The read stops 3 residues short of the end of the CDR3; the missing end is completed from the germline J gene. The V call is TRBV29-1, the J call TRBJ2-1; 10 bases are a match to TRBD1. CDR1 is SQVTM, CDR2 ANQGSEA, per germline. The V and J ends lost 4 bases and 8 bases, in that order; junction bases with no gene match: 5. This CDR3 is 13 amino acids long. Incomplete CDR3 DNA: TGCAGCGTTGGGGGACAGGGGTTTTATGAG. Encoded protein: CSVGGQGFYE. From start to end, the CDR3 is CSVGGQGFYEQFF.

Ten or more counts support this clone. Read coverage stops 3 residues before the CDR3 terminus; the germline J gene supplies the remainder. The V call is TRBV5-1, the J call TRBJ1-2, with TRBD1 identical over 9 bases. CDR1 and CDR2 from the germline V gene are SGHRS and YFSETQ. Unmatched junction bases numbered 8, after V lost 3 bases and J lost 2 bases. CDR3 length equals 16 residues. CDR3 DNA (partial): TGCGCCAGCAGCTCGGGACAGGGTAGCTCGAACTATGGC. Translation gives CASSSGQGSSNYG. The full CDR3 is CASSSGQGSSNYGYTF.

This clone was recorded at least ten times. Incomplete CDR3 DNA: TGCGCCAGCAGCATTAACAGGGGGCGGACCGGGGAG. This gives the protein CASSINRGRTGE. The full-length CDR3 reads as CASSINRGRTGELFF. The J gene is TRBJ2-2, the V gene TRBV5-1, with 9 bases aligning to TRBD1. The read ends 3 residues early relative to the CDR3; the germline J gene fills the gap. The V segment lost 4 bases and the J segment 5 bases; nucleotides outside the gene matches: 6. This CDR3 comprises 15 residues. CDR1 is SGHRS, CDR2 YFSETQ, per germline. Full variable domain (outside the CDR3, taken from reference TRBV5-1 and TRBJ2-2): KAGVTQTPRYLIKTRGQQVTLSCSPISGHRSVSWYQQTPGQGLQFLFEYFSETQRNKGNFPGRFSGRQFSNSRSEMNVSTLELGDSALYLCASSINRGRTGELFFGEGSRLTVL.

This clone occurred many times. The CDR3 is cut off 3 residues early in the read; its end comes from the germline J gene. The chain combines TRBV20-1 with TRBJ2-1; D perhaps matches TRBD2 (5 bases). The CDR3 sequence is 14 residues long. The V gene's germline CDR1 is DFQATT and CDR2 SNEGSKA (reference sequence). The V end was cut by 5 bases, the J end by 2 bases, with 13 bases between. The chain's CDR3 is CSACDYLAYNEQFF. Partial CDR3 DNA: TGCAGTGCTTGTGACTACTTAGCCTACAATGAG.

This clone was observed at least ten times. The read ends 3 residues before the CDR3 terminus; that terminus is restored from the germline J gene. The V call is TRBV19, the J call TRBJ2-1; 9 bases line up with TRBD1. V lost 1 base and J lost 3; bases outside the gene matches: 10. The germline V gene has CDR1 LNHDA and CDR2 SQIVND (reference sequence). This CDR3 has 18 residues. CDR3 DNA, as far as it was read: TGTGCCAGTAGTATAGGTAGACCGGGACAGGGTGTCTACAATGAG. This translates into CASSIGRPGQGVYNE. In full, the CDR3 reads CASSIGRPGQGVYNEQFF.

This clone was counted at least ten times. The CDR3 goes on 3 residues after the read ends, and that part is filled in from the germline J gene. The chain couples TRBV7-9 to TRBJ2-1, with D perhaps matching TRBD2 (5 bases). The germline gives CDR1 SEHNR, CDR2 FQNEAQ (reference sequence). V lost 4 bases and J 0 bases, leaving 7 bases between the germline ends. This CDR3 region has 14 residues. The CDR3 DNA, read in part, is TGTGCCAGCAGCTCGAGCGGCTCCTACAATGAG. It is translated as CASSSSGSYNE. The full CDR3 is CASSSSGSYNEQFF.

This clone was seen at least ten times. The DNA ends 3 residues before the CDR3 does, and the rest of the CDR3 is filled in from the germline J gene. This chain links TRBV2 with TRBJ2-1; 10 positions match TRBD2. This CDR3 is built from 15 residues. Germline V lookup: CDR1 SNHLY, CDR2 FYNNEI. Unmatched junction bases numbered 8, after V lost 6 bases and J lost 6 bases. The DNA read from the CDR3 is TGTGCCAGCAGGCCCCTAGCGGGAGTCGTCAATGAG. Its translation: CASRPLAGVVNE. The whole CDR3 protein is CASRPLAGVVNEQFF.

This clone has a count of ten or more. The read ends 3 residues shy of where the CDR3 ends; the end is completed using the germline J gene. The chain has TRBV2 and TRBJ1-4; 7 nucleotides line up with TRBD1. The CDR3 is 12 residues long. The ends lost 6 bases at V and 8 bases at J; junction bases unmatched: 3. Germline lookup yields CDR1 SNHLY and CDR2 FYNNEI. CDR3: CASSQGQEKLFF. The part of the CDR3 DNA that was read is TGTGCCAGCAGCCAGGGACAGGAAAAA.

The table lists this clone with many counts. CDR3 bases read: TGCAGTGCTATGGGACAACCGGGACAGGGGCCCTACGAG. Amino acid sequence: CSAMGQPGQGPYE. The CDR3 in its entirety is CSAMGQPGQGPYEQYF. This chain links TRBV20-1 with TRBJ2-7, with TRBD1 identical over 10 bases. The CDR3 end falls 3 residues outside the read, so it is completed with the germline J gene. Per the germline V gene, CDR1 is DFQATT and CDR2 is SNEGSKA (reference sequence). This CDR3 comprises 16 residues. V trimming: 4 bases; J trimming: 2 bases; junction bases outside the gene matches: 11.

This clone occurred many times. The DNA ends 3 residues before the CDR3 does, and the rest of the CDR3 is filled in from the germline J gene. This chain uses TRBV5-4 with TRBJ2-3, with D hard to call. The CDR3 spans 14 residues. V shed 2 bases and J shed 1 base, with 8 bases lying between them. CDR1 and CDR2 from the germline V gene are SGHNT and YYREEE (reference sequence). The CDR3 loop is CASSFKGGTDTQYF. The covered CDR3 bases are TGTGCCAGCAGCTTCAAGGGCGGCACAGATACG.